This is a list of T cell receptor beta chains from one sample in a study of shared clonotypes between healthy human individuals. Clones were read by immunoSEQ multiplex PCR, and TCRdb kept only the in-frame ones, dropping some. The sample has a few million clones, more than 80% seen once. Input material: naive CD4+ T cells from PBMCs. Every receptor here comes from a man aged 18 to 30 in good health. Some clones in this sample may be carry-over from other donors' samples. Each CDR3 is given with its conserved first and last residue. Each record gives: CDR3 protein, CDR3 DNA, clone size, D gene, V gene, J gene. D genes are given only for firm matches. Only part of the rows carry a size: once, few, many, or a class if the clone is expanded.

cdr3_aa: CASSPSGTGYSPLHF; cdr3_nt: TGTGCCAGCAGCCCCAGCGGGACAGGGTATTCACCCCTCCACTTT; clone_size: NA; d_call: TRBD1; v_call: TRBV7-9; j_call: TRBJ1-6
cdr3_aa: CASSLGQGIYGYTF; cdr3_nt: TGTGCCAGCAGCTTAGGACAGGGGATCTATGGCTACACCTTC; clone_size: NA; d_call: TRBD1; v_call: TRBV7-9; j_call: TRBJ1-2
cdr3_aa: CASSSQGQPQHF; cdr3_nt: TGTGCCAGTAGCTCACAGGGACAGCCCCAGCATTTT; clone_size: NA; d_call: NA; v_call: TRBV19; j_call: TRBJ1-5
cdr3_aa: CAISASGRAYNEQFF; cdr3_nt: TGTGCCATCAGTGCTAGCGGGAGGGCCTACAATGAGCAGTTCTTC; clone_size: NA; d_call: TRBD2; v_call: TRBV10-3; j_call: TRBJ2-1
cdr3_aa: CASSLAWADYNEQFF; cdr3_nt: TGTGCCAGCAGCTTAGCGTGGGCAGACTACAATGAGCAGTTCTTC; clone_size: NA; d_call: NA; v_call: TRBV7-9; j_call: TRBJ2-1
cdr3_aa: CASSSDPRTFSGELFF; cdr3_nt: TGTGCCAGCTCCTCCGACCCACGAACATTCTCCGGGGAGCTGTTTTTT; clone_size: NA; d_call: NA; v_call: TRBV28; j_call: TRBJ2-2
cdr3_aa: CASSPRTRRSIGDTYNEQFF; cdr3_nt: TGTGCCAGCAGCCCAAGGACTAGGAGGAGTATAGGGGATACTTACAATGAGCAGTTCTTC; clone_size: NA; d_call: TRBD2; v_call: TRBV4-2; j_call: TRBJ2-1
cdr3_aa: CASSPGASGTYEQYF; cdr3_nt: TGTGCCAGCAGCCCCGGGGCTAGCGGGACCTACGAGCAGTACTTC; clone_size: NA; d_call: TRBD2; v_call: TRBV7-3; j_call: TRBJ2-7
cdr3_aa: CASSPGQHYGYTF; cdr3_nt: TGTGCCAGCAGTCCCGGACAGCATTATGGCTACACCTTC; clone_size: NA; d_call: NA; v_call: TRBV6-5; j_call: TRBJ1-2
cdr3_aa: CASSGTSGYNEQFF; cdr3_nt: TGTGCCAGCAGCGGGACTAGCGGTTACAATGAGCAGTTCTTC; clone_size: NA; d_call: TRBD2; v_call: TRBV9; j_call: TRBJ2-1
cdr3_aa: CASSLRGLDTGELFF; cdr3_nt: TGTGCCAGCAGTTTACGAGGGTTGGACACCGGGGAGCTGTTTTTT; clone_size: NA; d_call: NA; v_call: TRBV28; j_call: TRBJ2-2
cdr3_aa: CASSRLAGVFGELFF; cdr3_nt: TGTGCCAGCAGCCGACTAGCGGGAGTGTTCGGGGAGCTGTTTTTT; clone_size: NA; d_call: TRBD2; v_call: TRBV11-1; j_call: TRBJ2-2
cdr3_aa: CASGLSPYEQYF; cdr3_nt: TGTGCCAGTGGACTATCCCCCTACGAGCAGTACTTC; clone_size: NA; d_call: NA; v_call: TRBV25-1; j_call: TRBJ2-7
cdr3_aa: CASRTGLNTEAFF; cdr3_nt: TGTGCCAGTAGGACGGGCTTGAACACTGAAGCTTTCTTT; clone_size: NA; d_call: NA; v_call: TRBV7-2; j_call: TRBJ1-1
cdr3_aa: CASSLGRNNEQFF; cdr3_nt: TGTGCCAGCAGCTTAGGTAGGAACAATGAGCAGTTCTTC; clone_size: NA; d_call: NA; v_call: TRBV5-4; j_call: TRBJ2-1
cdr3_aa: CASSDRGGTDTQYF; cdr3_nt: TGTGCCAGCAGTGATAGAGGAGGCACAGATACGCAGTATTTT; clone_size: NA; d_call: NA; v_call: TRBV6-4; j_call: TRBJ2-3
cdr3_aa: CASSIARLGTLAKNIQYF; cdr3_nt: TGTGCCAGTAGTATAGCGAGGCTCGGGACCCTAGCCAAAAACATTCAGTACTTC; clone_size: NA; d_call: NA; v_call: TRBV19; j_call: TRBJ2-4
cdr3_aa: CASTAQPSGYTF; cdr3_nt: TGTGCCAGCACGGCACAGCCATCGGGCTACACCTTC; clone_size: once; d_call: NA; v_call: TRBV28; j_call: TRBJ1-2
cdr3_aa: CASSEGGGLRGNQPQHF; cdr3_nt: TGTGCCAGCAGTGAAGGAGGGGGGTTAAGAGGCAATCAGCCCCAGCATTTT; clone_size: NA; d_call: NA; v_call: TRBV2; j_call: TRBJ1-5
cdr3_aa: CASTPGLAASSYNEQFF; cdr3_nt: TGTGCCAGCACCCCTGGACTAGCGGCCAGCTCCTACAATGAGCAGTTCTTC; clone_size: NA; d_call: TRBD2; v_call: TRBV7-6; j_call: TRBJ2-1
cdr3_aa: CASSFAGQGAREQYF; cdr3_nt: TGTGCCAGCAGTTTCGCCGGACAGGGGGCGCGGGAGCAGTACTTC; clone_size: NA; d_call: TRBD1; v_call: TRBV28; j_call: TRBJ2-7
cdr3_aa: CATSRPTSGRRAGYNEQFF; cdr3_nt: TGTGCCACCAGCAGACCTACTAGCGGGAGGAGGGCTGGCTACAATGAGCAGTTCTTC; clone_size: NA; d_call: TRBD2; v_call: TRBV15; j_call: TRBJ2-1
cdr3_aa: CASSLGPAGANVLTF; cdr3_nt: TGTGCCAGCAGCTTAGGGCCCGCTGGGGCCAACGTCCTGACTTTC; clone_size: NA; d_call: NA; v_call: TRBV7-2; j_call: TRBJ2-6
cdr3_aa: CASSNPGTTGGANSYEQYF; cdr3_nt: TGTGCCAGTAGTAACCCCGGGACTACCGGCGGCGCCAACTCCTACGAGCAGTACTTC; clone_size: NA; d_call: TRBD2; v_call: TRBV19; j_call: TRBJ2-7
cdr3_aa: CASSSNGYTF; cdr3_nt: TGTGCCAGCAGCTCTAATGGCTACACCTTC; clone_size: NA; d_call: NA; v_call: TRBV7-9; j_call: TRBJ1-2
cdr3_aa: CASSPGTNSGNTIYF; cdr3_nt: TGTGCCAGCAGCCCCGGGACGAATTCTGGAAACACCATATATTTT; clone_size: NA; d_call: NA; v_call: TRBV11-2; j_call: TRBJ1-3
cdr3_aa: CASSKTGDTEAFF; cdr3_nt: TGTGCCAGCAGTAAGACAGGGGACACTGAAGCTTTCTTT; clone_size: NA; d_call: TRBD1; v_call: TRBV6-5; j_call: TRBJ1-1
cdr3_aa: CAWSVLGGDTQYF; cdr3_nt: TGTGCCTGGAGTGTACTGGGGGGCGATACGCAGTATTTT; clone_size: NA; d_call: NA; v_call: TRBV30; j_call: TRBJ2-3
cdr3_aa: CASSATQGTTEAFF; cdr3_nt: TGTGCCAGCTCAGCAACGCAGGGGACCACTGAAGCTTTCTTT; clone_size: few; d_call: NA; v_call: TRBV18; j_call: TRBJ1-1
cdr3_aa: CASRYRDMNTEAFF; cdr3_nt: TGCGCCAGTCGATACAGGGATATGAACACTGAAGCTTTCTTT; clone_size: NA; d_call: NA; v_call: TRBV5-1; j_call: TRBJ1-1
cdr3_aa: CASSLFWQGYYEQYF; cdr3_nt: TGTGCCAGCAGCTTATTCTGGCAGGGATACTACGAGCAGTACTTC; clone_size: NA; d_call: NA; v_call: TRBV7-3; j_call: TRBJ2-7
cdr3_aa: CASSSIRQGGETQYF; cdr3_nt: TGTGCCAGCAGCTCTATACGACAGGGTGGAGAGACCCAGTACTTC; clone_size: NA; d_call: TRBD1; v_call: TRBV7-6; j_call: TRBJ2-5
cdr3_aa: CSVRGRLAGSGDTQYF; cdr3_nt: TGCAGCGTTAGGGGGAGACTAGCAGGGAGTGGAGATACGCAGTATTTT; clone_size: NA; d_call: NA; v_call: TRBV29-1; j_call: TRBJ2-3
cdr3_aa: CASSVTSGSHNEQFF; cdr3_nt: TGTGCCAGCAGTGTAACTAGCGGGAGCCACAATGAGCAGTTCTTC; clone_size: NA; d_call: TRBD2; v_call: TRBV2; j_call: TRBJ2-1
cdr3_aa: CASRTGGNEQFF; cdr3_nt: TGTGCCAGCAGAACCGGGGGGAATGAGCAGTTCTTC; clone_size: NA; d_call: TRBD2; v_call: TRBV6-6; j_call: TRBJ2-1
cdr3_aa: CASSKGGDWTEAFF; cdr3_nt: TGTGCCAGTAGTAAGGGGGGCGACTGGACTGAAGCTTTCTTT; clone_size: NA; d_call: NA; v_call: TRBV19; j_call: TRBJ1-1
cdr3_aa: CATSREAPGLVDEKLFF; cdr3_nt: TGTGCCACCAGCAGAGAGGCACCGGGACTGGTCGATGAAAAACTGTTTTTT; clone_size: NA; d_call: NA; v_call: TRBV15; j_call: TRBJ1-4
cdr3_aa: CAISGGTQNYGYTF; cdr3_nt: TGTGCCATCAGTGGAGGGACGCAGAACTATGGCTACACCTTC; clone_size: NA; d_call: NA; v_call: TRBV10-3; j_call: TRBJ1-2
cdr3_aa: CASTDGRKDTQYF; cdr3_nt: TGTGCCAGCACTGACGGGAGGAAAGATACGCAGTATTTT; clone_size: NA; d_call: TRBD2; v_call: TRBV5-4; j_call: TRBJ2-3
cdr3_aa: CAISDGRGQSNGYTF; cdr3_nt: TGTGCCATCAGTGATGGGAGGGGACAGAGTAATGGCTACACCTTC; clone_size: NA; d_call: TRBD1; v_call: TRBV10-3; j_call: TRBJ1-2
cdr3_aa: CAPREPLAKNIQYF; cdr3_nt: TGTGCCCCAAGGGAACCCTTAGCCAAAAACATTCAGTACTTC; clone_size: NA; d_call: NA; v_call: TRBV5-6; j_call: TRBJ2-4
cdr3_aa: CASSVVIGGMNTEAFF; cdr3_nt: TGTGCCAGCAGTGTTGTCATAGGGGGCATGAACACTGAAGCTTTCTTT; clone_size: once; d_call: TRBD1; v_call: TRBV6-1; j_call: TRBJ1-1
cdr3_aa: CASSLRDSQNEQFF; cdr3_nt: TGTGCCAGCAGCCTCCGGGACTCCCAGAATGAGCAGTTCTTC; clone_size: NA; d_call: NA; v_call: TRBV7-3; j_call: TRBJ2-1
cdr3_aa: CASSSWQASYYEQYF; cdr3_nt: TGTGCCAGCAGTTCTTGGCAGGCAAGCTACTACGAGCAGTACTTC; clone_size: NA; d_call: NA; v_call: TRBV6-5; j_call: TRBJ2-7
cdr3_aa: CASSPGRGESNQPQHF; cdr3_nt: TGTGCCAGCTCACCGGGTAGGGGAGAAAGCAATCAGCCCCAGCATTTT; clone_size: NA; d_call: NA; v_call: TRBV18; j_call: TRBJ1-5
cdr3_aa: CASSYKSGTGSTEAFF; cdr3_nt: TGTGCCAGCAGCTACAAATCCGGGACAGGGAGCACTGAAGCTTTCTTT; clone_size: NA; d_call: TRBD1; v_call: TRBV13; j_call: TRBJ1-1
cdr3_aa: CSVVGLAVHEQFF; cdr3_nt: TGCAGCGTTGTCGGACTAGCGGTGCATGAGCAGTTCTTC; clone_size: NA; d_call: TRBD2; v_call: TRBV29-1; j_call: TRBJ2-1
cdr3_aa: CASNGAGTGSYEQYF; cdr3_nt: TGTGCCAGCAACGGGGCTGGGACGGGCTCCTACGAGCAGTACTTC; clone_size: NA; d_call: NA; v_call: TRBV6-1; j_call: TRBJ2-7
cdr3_aa: CASSETQYF; cdr3_nt: TGTGCCAGCAGTGAGACCCAGTACTTC; clone_size: NA; d_call: NA; v_call: TRBV6-1; j_call: TRBJ2-5
cdr3_aa: CASSFSGDSEAFF; cdr3_nt: TGCGCCAGCAGCTTCTCAGGAGACTCCGAAGCTTTCTTT; clone_size: NA; d_call: NA; v_call: TRBV5-1; j_call: TRBJ1-1
cdr3_aa: CASSDGHSGANVLTF; cdr3_nt: TGCGCCAGCAGCGATGGGCACTCTGGGGCCAACGTCCTGACTTTC; clone_size: NA; d_call: NA; v_call: TRBV5-1; j_call: TRBJ2-6
cdr3_aa: CASSSTGSHGYGYTF; cdr3_nt: TGTGCCAGCAGTTCAACAGGGTCCCACGGCTATGGCTACACCTTC; clone_size: NA; d_call: NA; v_call: TRBV6-5; j_call: TRBJ1-2
cdr3_aa: CASSPIPDRGGQPQHF; cdr3_nt: TGTGCCAGTAGCCCAATCCCGGACAGGGGAGGTCAGCCCCAGCATTTT; clone_size: NA; d_call: TRBD1; v_call: TRBV19; j_call: TRBJ1-5